The present entry profiles one T cell receptor beta chain with its context. Antigen specificity is unknown. The data belong to a study of regulatory T cells in long-lasting Graves disease. Regarding the study as a whole: Exclusively peripheral blood, rather than thyroid tissue, was studied. When disease was persistent, TRBV28, TRBJ1-2 and TRBJ2-5 were the favored segments.

To make TCR beta libraries, researchers used iRepertoire HTBI primers and Arm-PCR of CDR3 regions. TCRdb fed the multiplex PCR reads into MiXCR, producing one record per CDR3 protein. The sample carries about 370,000 distinct CDR3 sequences, roughly a sixth recorded once. After removal of 3 bases from V and 3 bases from J, the junction contained 2 bases not matched to a gene. Germline CDR1 SQVTM, CDR2 ANQGSEA. CDR3 length: 13 amino acids. Time point reported: newly diagnosed GD, antithyroid drugs for less than 3 months. After RNA was extracted from PBMCs, the TCR library was made from it. Each of the patients was recruited from an endocrinology department situated in Xi'an, China.

This receptor was obtained from a female donor with Graves disease. The specimen was peripheral blood mononuclear cells (PBMCs), collected at new diagnosis, from a patient treated with antithyroid drugs. The chain carries TRBV29-1 and TRBJ2-7, with 10 bases aligning to TRBD1. CDR3 DNA: TGCAGCGTTGATGGGACAGGGGACTACGAGCAGTACTTC. Translating gives CSVDGTGDYEQYF.